Detailed here is one TCR beta chain. The antigen it binds to is not known. No base qualities exist here, and no much larger clone lies one base off it. These data originate in a study of CD8+ T cells in alopecia areata (dated by TCRdb to 2016 to 2018). Regarding the complete study: The study used high-throughput TCRbeta sequencing to examine T cell clonal expansion in alopecia areata, in both the C3H/HeJ mouse model and human patients. In humans, TCRbeta sequencing was performed on scalp tissue and on sorted CD4+ and CD8+ peripheral blood T cells from healthy controls and from patients with patchy or totalis/universalis alopecia areata. Scalp clonality was compared across normal scalp (n=4), patchy alopecia areata scalp (n=8), and alopecia totalis/universalis scalp (n=8). RNA was obtained with the PAXgene miRNA kit for fixed scalp, the miRNeasy kit for PBMCs, and the RNeasy kit for mouse skin. Amplification of TCRbeta CDR3 regions was done by immunoSEQ multiplex PCR using 35 Vbeta forward primers and 13 Jbeta reverse primers.

Compared with germline, V lacks 6 bases and J lacks 8 bases; bases without a gene match: 6. The germline V gene provides CDR1 MGHRA and CDR2 YSYEKL. The CDR3, cysteine through phenylalanine, is 13 amino acids long. The kept DNA is CDR3 alone, 39 bases in frame from the first base. Here is what the overall study found, with its caveats: Shared TCR sequences between patients were less evident than in mice, which may be partly attributable to HLA diversity in the patient population. Lesional scalp, especially in alopecia totalis/universalis, showed higher clonality and more expanded CD8+ clones than normal scalp, suggesting antigenic drive. Resident alphabeta T cells in normal human skin are also sequenced, complicating scalp TCR repertoire analysis, unlike mouse skin dominated by gammadelta T cells.

The receptor library was made with the immunoSEQ multiplex PCR assay. RNA was extracted from all samples and reverse transcribed into cDNA, which served as template for TCR sequencing. SuperScript III was used for first-strand cDNA synthesis, primed with a 2:1 mix of oligo-dT and random hexamers. Amplification bias was assessed with a synthetic immune receptor repertoire, and residual bias was removed computationally. In the original analysis: Raw reads were preprocessed to remove errors, and CDR3 was defined according to IMGT conventions as the region from the conserved cysteine to phenylalanine. Clonality was computed as 1 minus the Shannon entropy, with the entropy normalized by log2 of the number of productive unique TCRs. Scalp TCRbeta sequences were cross-referenced with sorted blood CD4 and CD8 repertoires so that the CD4 or CD8 identity of scalp clones could be inferred. Imported from immuneACCESS, the table was reduced by TCRdb to in-frame sequences with V and J called. These copies leave out some clones; in studies compared against another copy, an unresolved V gene accounts for under half, and the cause of the remainder is not known. V and J calls and clone size are given by that table; D and trimming were obtained from the DNA. For this sample there are around 19,000 clones; roughly 62% appear just once. The ten biggest clones cover roughly 4.3% of the sample.

In roughly 5 patients from the biomarker study, an additional sort separated CD25+CD127- cells out of the CD4+ cells. From alopecia areata patients, peripheral blood was collected along with lesional scalp punch biopsies. PBMCs were isolated by density centrifugation and stained for CD3, CD4 and CD8, and CD4+ and CD8+ T cells were sorted on a FACSAria. Untreated alopecia areata patients were recruited as part of a multicenter biomarker study. The sequencing sample was made of CD4+ Tregs sorted from blood. The TCR comes from a human donor with alopecia areata. The chain is encoded by TRBV4-1 joined to TRBJ1-4, with 7 bases in between that match TRBD1. The CDR3 loop reads CASRGTAREKLFF. The DNA is as follows: TGCGCCAGCAGAGGGACAGCCAGGGAAAAACTGTTTTTT.